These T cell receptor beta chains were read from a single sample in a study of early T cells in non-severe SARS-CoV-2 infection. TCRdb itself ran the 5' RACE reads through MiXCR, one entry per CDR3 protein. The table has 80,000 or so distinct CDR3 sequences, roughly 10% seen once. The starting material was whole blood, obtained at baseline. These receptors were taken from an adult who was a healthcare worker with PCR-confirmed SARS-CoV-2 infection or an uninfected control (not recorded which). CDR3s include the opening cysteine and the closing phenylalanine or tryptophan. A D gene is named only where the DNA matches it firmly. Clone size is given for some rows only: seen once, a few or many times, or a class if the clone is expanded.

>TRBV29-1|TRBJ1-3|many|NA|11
TGCAGCGTTGGGGGTGGAAACACCATATATTTT
CSVGGGNTIYF
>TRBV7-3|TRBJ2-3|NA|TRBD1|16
TGTGCCAGCAGCTTAAACGGGGACAGGGATGGAGATACGCAGTATTTT
CASSLNGDRDGDTQYF
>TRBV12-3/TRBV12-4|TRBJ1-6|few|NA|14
TGTGCCAGCAGCATCGTGGGTAGGGATTCACCCCTCCACTTT
CASSIVGRDSPLHF
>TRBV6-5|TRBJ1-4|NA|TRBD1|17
TGTGCCAGCAGTCAAGGGACAGGGGGCAATGCTAATGAAAAACTGTTTTTT
CASSQGTGGNANEKLFF
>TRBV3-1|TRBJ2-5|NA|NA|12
TGTGCCAGCAGGCGGGACTGGGAGACCCAGTACTTC
CASRRDWETQYF
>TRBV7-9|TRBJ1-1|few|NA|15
TGTGCCAGCAGCTTAGGAATGGGGGCACTGGCTGAAGCTTTCTTT
CASSLGMGALAEAFF
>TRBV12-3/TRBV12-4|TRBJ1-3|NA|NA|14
TGTGCCAGCAGTCTTTGGGGTTCTGGAAACACCATATATTTT
CASSLWGSGNTIYF
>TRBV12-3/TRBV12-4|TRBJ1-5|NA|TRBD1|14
TGTGCCAGCAGTCGGACAGGGGGTCATCAGCCCCAGCATTTT
CASSRTGGHQPQHF
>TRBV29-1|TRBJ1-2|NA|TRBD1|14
TGCAGCGTTGGGCAGGGGGCTGGCAACTATGGCTACACCTTC
CSVGQGAGNYGYTF
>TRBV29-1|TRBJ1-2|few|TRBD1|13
TGCAGCGTACAACGACAGGGGGATGGCGGCTACACCTTC
CSVQRQGDGGYTF
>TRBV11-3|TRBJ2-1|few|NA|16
TGTGCCAGCAGCTTAGACCCGGTTGGCGGTAGGAATGAGCAGTTCTTC
CASSLDPVGGRNEQFF
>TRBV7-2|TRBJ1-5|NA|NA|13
TGTGCCAGCAGCTTTGCAGGGGATCAGCCCCAGCATTTT
CASSFAGDQPQHF
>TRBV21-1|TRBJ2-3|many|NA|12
TGTGCCAGCAGGATGGGCACAGATACGCAGTATTTT
CASRMGTDTQYF
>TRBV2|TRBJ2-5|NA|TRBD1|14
TGTGCCAGCAGTCCACAGGGGTACCAAGAGACCCAGTACTTC
CASSPQGYQETQYF
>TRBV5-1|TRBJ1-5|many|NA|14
TGCGCCAGCAGCTTGGTGGCGGGGGATCAGCCCCAGCATTTT
CASSLVAGDQPQHF
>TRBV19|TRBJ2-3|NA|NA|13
TGTGCCAGTACCGGCATCCGGGGGGATACGCAGTATTTT
CASTGIRGDTQYF
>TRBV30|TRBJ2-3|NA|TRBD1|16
TGTGCCTGGAGTGTATTATCCACCAGGGGGCCAGATACGCAGTATTTT
CAWSVLSTRGPDTQYF
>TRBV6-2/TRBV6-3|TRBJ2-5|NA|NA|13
TGTGCCAGCAGTTACCGGGAACAAGAGACCCAGTACTTC
CASSYREQETQYF
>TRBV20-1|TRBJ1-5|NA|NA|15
TGCAGTGCGGGGAGAGACGGTAGTTATAATCAGCCCCAGCATTTT
CSAGRDGSYNQPQHF
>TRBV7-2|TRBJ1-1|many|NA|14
TGTGCCAGCAGCTTCCCGTGGGTGAACACTGAAGCTTTCTTT
CASSFPWVNTEAFF
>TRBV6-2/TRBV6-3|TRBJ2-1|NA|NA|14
TGTGCCAGCAGTTATACCGTGGGCTACAATGAGCAGTTCTTC
CASSYTVGYNEQFF
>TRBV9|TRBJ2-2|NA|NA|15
TGTGCCAGCAGCGCTGATGGCGTCGGTCCCGGGGAGCTGTTTTTT
CASSADGVGPGELFF
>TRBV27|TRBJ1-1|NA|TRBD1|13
TGTGCCAGCAGTTCTCGGACAGGGGCTGAAGCTTTCTTT
CASSSRTGAEAFF
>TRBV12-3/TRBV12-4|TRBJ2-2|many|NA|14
TGTGCCAGCAGTTTGTTATCGAACACCGGGGAGCTGTTTTTT
CASSLLSNTGELFF
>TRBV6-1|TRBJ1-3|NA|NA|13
TGTGCCAGCAGCCTGGGCTCTGGAAACACCATATATTTT
CASSLGSGNTIYF
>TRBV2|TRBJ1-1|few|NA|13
TGTGCCAGCAGTGTAAATCCATTTACTGAAGCTTTCTTT
CASSVNPFTEAFF
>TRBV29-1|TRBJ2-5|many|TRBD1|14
TGCAGCGTTGAAGGCTCCGGGACAGGGGCGACCCAGTACTTC
CSVEGSGTGATQYF
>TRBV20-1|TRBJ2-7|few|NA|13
TGCAGTGCTCCCAAAGGGGGGGCGAATGAGCAGTACTTC
CSAPKGGANEQYF
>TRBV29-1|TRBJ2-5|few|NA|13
TGCAGCGCTACAGCGACAGATCAAGAGACCCAGTACTTC
CSATATDQETQYF
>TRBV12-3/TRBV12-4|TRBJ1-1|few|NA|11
TGTGCCAGCAGTTCGACCCCTGAAGCTTTCTTT
CASSSTPEAFF
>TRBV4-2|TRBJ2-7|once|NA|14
TGTGCCAGCAGCCAAGAGGGGGAACTAGTAGGGCAGTACTTC
CASSQEGELVGQYF
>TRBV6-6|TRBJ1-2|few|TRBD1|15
TGTGCCAGCAAGGACAGGCCTGCTTGGGACTATGGCTACACCTTC
CASKDRPAWDYGYTF
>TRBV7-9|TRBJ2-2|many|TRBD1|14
TGTGCCAGCAGCCCACAGGGGGCCACCGGGGAGCTGTTTTTT
CASSPQGATGELFF
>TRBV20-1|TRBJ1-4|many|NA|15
TGCAGTGCTAGCCCGACAGTCCTTAAGGGAGAAAAACTGTTTTTT
CSASPTVLKGEKLFF
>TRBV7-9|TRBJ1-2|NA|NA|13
TGTGCCAGCAGCTTAGAGTCCGCCGGAGGCTACACCTTC
CASSLESAGGYTF
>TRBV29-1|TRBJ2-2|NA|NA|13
TGCAGCGTCGGGACTGTAGGAACCGGGGAGCTGTTTTTT
CSVGTVGTGELFF
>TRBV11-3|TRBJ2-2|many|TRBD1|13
TGTGCCAGCAGCCGGACAGGATACGGGGAGCTGTTTTTT
CASSRTGYGELFF